The 7 T cell receptor beta chains below all came from one sample that was sequenced in a study of blood T cell repertoires in COVID-19 (dated by TCRdb to 2018 to 2020). Library construction relied on the immunoSEQ multiplex PCR assay. As stored in TCRdb, this immuneACCESS dataset retains in-frame rearrangements with V and J assigned. A fraction of the clones does not appear; measured against another copy, unresolved V genes explain less than half of the discrepancy, and the remainder lacks a known reason. The sample table contains under 400,000 clones; only one count was recorded for about 88% of them. Just over 1% of the sample is taken by the ten largest. The sequencing input was PBMCs or T cells enriched from blood (not recorded which). These receptors all come from a woman aged 25 to 45 who had been exposed to COVID-19.

The chain combines TRBV7-3 with TRBJ2-1; TRBD1 agrees at 7 bases. Unmatched junction bases numbered 5, after V lost 4 bases and J lost 2 bases. The CDR3 is 15 amino acids. CDR1 SGHTA and CDR2 FQGTGA come from the germline V gene. CDR3 sequence reads: CASSSGQLPYNEQFF. The DNA for the CDR3 is TGTGCCAGCAGCTCGGGACAGCTCCCCTACAATGAGCAGTTCTTC. The full variable domain, with the rest looked up from reference TRBV7-3 and TRBJ2-1, is GAGVSQTPSNKVTEKGKYVELRCDPISGHTALYWYRQSLGQGPEFLIYFQGTGAADDSGLPNDRFFAVRPEGSVSTLKIQRTERGDSAVYLCASSSGQLPYNEQFFGPGTRLTVL.

The table lists this clone with a count of one. This rearrangement joins TRBV28 to TRBJ2-1, with D possibly matching TRBD2 (5 bases). The V and J ends lost 5 bases and 8 bases respectively, with 28 bases between them. The CDR3 runs 18 residues. Germline V gene lookup returns CDR1 MDHEN and CDR2 SYDVKM. CDR3 loop: CASSHIPVDYSLAHEQFF. The CDR3 coding sequence is TGTGCCAGCAGTCACATCCCCGTAGACTACTCTCTAGCCCATGAGCAGTTCTTC.

The V gene is TRBV29-1, the J gene TRBJ1-1; 9 bases match TRBD1. The CDR3 has 13 residues. Germline CDR1 SQVTM, CDR2 ANQGSEA. Here the CDR3 reads CTPGQGLNTEAFF. The CDR3 nucleotides are TGCACCCCGGGACAGGGATTGAACACTGAAGCTTTCTTT.

Of note for this clone: Other DNA sequences in this specimen translate into the identical CDR3. This chain links TRBV5-1 with TRBJ2-3, with TRBD2 identical over 13 bases. V was pared by 2 bases and J by 4 bases, with 1 base of the junction left unmatched. This CDR3 region has 15 residues. Germline V lookup: CDR1 SGHRS, CDR2 YFSETQ. In DNA, the CDR3 is TGCGCCAGCAGCTTAGGACTAGCGGGAGCAGATACGCAGTATTTT. Translation: CASSLGLAGADTQYF.

This chain connects TRBV7-2 to TRBJ1-1; possible D gene TRBD1, 5 bases. Germline assignment: CDR1 SGHTA and CDR2 FQGNSA. V dropped 3 bases and J dropped 5 bases, with 13 bases sitting between them. The CDR3 sequence is 14 residues long. The CDR3: CASSFAGSATEAFF. The CDR3 DNA reads as TGTGCCAGCAGCTTCGCAGGGTCCGCTACTGAAGCTTTCTTT.

This clone was counted only a few times. The genes are TRBV11-3 and TRBJ2-5; 12 bases match TRBD2. Trimming removed 5 bases from V and 2 bases from J; junction bases left unmatched: 15. The germline gives CDR1 SGHNT, CDR2 YENEEA. The CDR3 is made up of 19 amino acids. This chain's CDR3 is CASSPRLLLAGGGQETQYF. The CDR3 coding sequence is TGTGCCAGCAGCCCTCGCCTTTTGCTAGCGGGAGGGGGGCAAGAGACCCAGTACTTC.

V gene TRBV28 combines with J gene TRBJ1-1; 8 nucleotides align to TRBD1. The junction had 15 bases not matched to a gene; V was cut back by 8 bases and J by 4 bases. CDR3 length: 16 amino acids. Per germline, CDR1 MDHEN and CDR2 SYDVKM. The DNA of the CDR3 is TGTGCCAGCTCCCAGCCTCAGGGGGCGGTGGCCACTGAAGCTTTCTTT. It encodes CASSQPQGAVATEAFF.